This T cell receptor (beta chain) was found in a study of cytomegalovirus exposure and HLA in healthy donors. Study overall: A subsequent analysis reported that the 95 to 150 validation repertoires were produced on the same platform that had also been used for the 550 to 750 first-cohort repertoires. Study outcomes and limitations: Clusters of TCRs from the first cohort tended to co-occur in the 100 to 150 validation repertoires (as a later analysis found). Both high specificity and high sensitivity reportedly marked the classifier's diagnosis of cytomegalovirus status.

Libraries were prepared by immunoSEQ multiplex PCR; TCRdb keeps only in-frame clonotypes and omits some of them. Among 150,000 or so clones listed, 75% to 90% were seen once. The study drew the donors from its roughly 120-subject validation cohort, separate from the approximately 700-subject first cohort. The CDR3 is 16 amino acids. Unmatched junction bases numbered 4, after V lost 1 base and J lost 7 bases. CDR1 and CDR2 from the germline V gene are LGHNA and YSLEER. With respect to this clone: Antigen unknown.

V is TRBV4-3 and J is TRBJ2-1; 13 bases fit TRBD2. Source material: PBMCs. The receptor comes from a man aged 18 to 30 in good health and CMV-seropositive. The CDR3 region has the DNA TGCGCCAGCAGCCAAGGGGGGACTAGCGGGAAGAATGAGCAGTTCTTC. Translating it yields CASSQGGTSGKNEQFF.